A selection of T cell receptor beta chains follows, all from one sample in a study of identical twins. TCRdb re-derived calls from the 5' RACE reads in MiXCR, one entry per CDR3 protein. This repertoire shows around 1.7 million distinct CDR3 sequences, around 33% found once; its top ten account for less than 0.35%. The sequencing input was cord blood. Receptors were obtained from a newborn girl in good health. The CDR3 runs from the conserved cysteine through the conserved F or W. The D gene is left open where the match is weak. Clone size appears in some rows only: once, few, many, or a class for an expanded clone.

D gene,J gene,clone size,V gene,CDR3 protein,CDR3 DNA
.,TRBJ1-6,few,TRBV4-2,CASSQTGSSYNSPLHF,TGTGCCAGCAGCCAAACAGGGAGCTCCTATAATTCACCCCTCCACTTT
TRBD1,TRBJ1-2,.,TRBV5-1,CASSYEAGTANYGYTF,TGCGCCAGCAGCTATGAAGCCGGGACAGCTAACTATGGCTACACCTTC
TRBD1,TRBJ1-2,.,TRBV20-1,CSAQDRGPFNYGYTF,TGCAGTGCTCAGGACAGGGGCCCCTTTAACTATGGCTACACCTTC
.,TRBJ2-3,few,TRBV7-8,CASSLRRWVADTQYF,TGTGCCAGCAGCTTAAGGCGGTGGGTCGCAGATACGCAGTATTTT
.,TRBJ1-1,few,TRBV10-3,CAIRTNTEAFF,TGTGCCATCAGGACAAACACTGAAGCTTTCTTT
TRBD1,TRBJ2-7,few,TRBV20-1,CSAATGGSYEQYF,TGCAGTGCCGCGACAGGGGGCTCCTACGAGCAGTACTTC
.,TRBJ1-5,few,TRBV6-1,CASSEMGNQPQHF,TGTGCCAGCAGTGAGATGGGAAATCAGCCCCAGCATTTT
TRBD2,TRBJ2-5,.,TRBV5-1,CASSLEPSGSTAETQYF,TGCGCCAGCAGCTTGGAACCTAGCGGGAGTACGGCTGAGACCCAGTACTTC
.,TRBJ2-1,few,TRBV9,CASARDPKYNEQFF,TGTGCCAGCGCCAGGGACCCGAAATACAATGAGCAGTTCTTC
TRBD1,TRBJ1-5,few,TRBV29-1,CSVAGTGGSNQPQHF,TGCAGCGTTGCCGGGACAGGCGGAAGCAATCAGCCCCAGCATTTT
.,TRBJ2-4,many,TRBV10-3,CAISENTKNIQYF,TGTGCCATCAGTGAAAACACCAAAAACATTCAGTACTTC
.,TRBJ1-2,.,TRBV29-1,CSVGVKGRDFSRYGYTF,TGCAGCGTTGGGGTAAAGGGACGGGACTTTTCTAGGTATGGCTACACCTTC
.,TRBJ2-7,.,TRBV10-3,CAISESMLQGGEAQYF,TGTGCCATCAGTGAGTCGATGTTGCAGGGAGGTGAGGCCCAGTACTTC
.,TRBJ2-1,.,TRBV25-1,CASSDTGQSSYNEQFF,TGTGCCAGCAGTGACACCGGACAGAGCTCCTACAATGAGCAGTTCTTC
.,TRBJ2-1,.,TRBV20-1,CSATGIYEQFF,TGCAGTGCTACAGGCATCTATGAGCAGTTCTTC
.,TRBJ1-3,few,TRBV20-1,CSATGSGNTIYF,TGCAGTGCTACGGGGAGTGGAAACACCATATATTTT
.,TRBJ1-2,.,TRBV5-6,CASSLAGGVYNYGYTF,TGTGCCAGCAGCTTGGCCGGGGGAGTCTATAACTATGGCTACACCTTC
.,TRBJ2-3,few,TRBV9,CASTLGTSTDTQYF,TGTGCCAGCACCCTAGGGACTAGCACAGATACGCAGTATTTT
.,TRBJ2-7,few,TRBV20-1,CSARDFDRHSSYEQYF,TGCAGTGCTAGAGATTTCGACAGACATAGCTCCTACGAGCAGTACTTC
TRBD2,TRBJ2-1,few,TRBV2,CASRLAEGGNEQFF,TGTGCCAGCAGGCTAGCGGAGGGCGGCAATGAGCAGTTCTTC
.,TRBJ2-1,few,TRBV2,CASRGVRGNEQFF,TGTGCCAGCAGGGGGGTCAGGGGCAATGAGCAGTTCTTC
TRBD1,TRBJ1-4,once,TRBV27,CASSTGTGGYGRRKLFF,TGTGCCAGCAGTACCGGGACAGGGGGCTATGGACGGAGAAAACTGTTTTTT
.,TRBJ2-5,once,TRBV28,CASSSPGILNFNEQYF,TGTGCCAGCAGCTCCCCCGGGATCTTGAACTTCAATGAGCAGTACTTC
.,TRBJ2-7,.,TRBV20-1,CSAREGQSSSYEQYF,TGCAGTGCTAGAGAGGGCCAGTCTAGCTCCTACGAGCAGTACTTC
.,TRBJ2-3,few,TRBV6-1,CASSPLQAAPSTDTQYF,TGTGCCAGCAGTCCCCTTCAGGCAGCACCTAGCACAGATACGCAGTATTTT
.,TRBJ1-2,few,TRBV7-9,CASSLGPIGADYGYTF,TGTGCCAGCAGCTTAGGTCCCATTGGCGCTGACTATGGCTACACCTTC
.,TRBJ1-1,.,TRBV6-5,CASSWAKTGSVTEAFF,TGTGCCAGCAGTTGGGCAAAGACCGGGAGTGTAACTGAAGCTTTCTTT
TRBD2,TRBJ2-7,few,TRBV3-1,CASSQDMGLAYEQYF,TGTGCCAGCAGCCAAGATATGGGACTAGCCTACGAGCAGTACTTC